The 27 T cell receptor beta chains reported below all come from one sample, sequenced in a study of long-term antiretroviral therapy in people with HIV (dated by TCRdb to the early 2020s). The immunoSEQ hsTCRB v3.0 assay was used at survey level resolution to sequence the TRB variable region. Imported from immuneACCESS, the table was reduced by TCRdb to in-frame sequences with V and J called. These copies leave out some clones; in studies compared against another copy, an unresolved V gene accounts for under half, and the cause of the remainder is not known. This sample comprises 7,500 to 10,000 clones, approximately 78% of them detected only once. The ten biggest clones cover about a sixth of the sample. Sequences were derived from unsorted PBMCs, sampled 0.7 years after starting antiretroviral therapy. These receptors all come from a man aged 40-49 years with HIV.

The gene calls are TRBV28 and TRBJ2-1, with TRBD1 matching over 9 bases. The trim removed 3 bases at V and 4 bases at J, leaving 1 base unmatched. Germline values: CDR1 MDHEN, CDR2 SYDVKM. The CDR3 covers 14 residues. CDR3 protein: CASSLDRGYNEQFF. The CDR3 nucleotides read TGTGCCAGCAGTTTGGACAGGGGTTACAATGAGCAGTTCTTC.

The chain couples TRBV5-4 to TRBJ2-4; maybe TRBD1 (6 bases). The CDR3 loop spans 15 amino acids. Germline V gives CDR1 SGHNT, CDR2 YYREEE (reference sequence). Between the trimmed V and J ends, which lost 4 bases and 2 bases, there was a span of 13 bases. The chain's CDR3 is CASSPHTGTKNIQYF. The CDR3 DNA reads TGTGCCAGCAGCCCCCATACAGGGACCAAAAACATTCAGTACTTC.

V is TRBV25-1 and J is TRBJ1-2, with TRBD1 as a possible D gene (5 bases). This CDR3 is built from 13 residues. The germline V gene has CDR1 MGHDK and CDR2 SYGVNS. Trimming pared 7 bases from V and 8 bases from J, leaving 17 bases between. In nucleotides, the CDR3 is TGTGCCAGCATGCCCCGCGGACAATGGGGCTACACCTTC. As protein: CASMPRGQWGYTF.

This clone was seen a handful of times. The chain is built from TRBV7-3 and TRBJ2-2; D might be TRBD1 or TRBD2, each matching 6 bases. Per the germline V gene, CDR1 is SGHTA and CDR2 is FQGTGA. The V gene lost 6 bases and the J gene lost 0 bases, with 17 bases spanning the gap. The CDR3 extends over 17 amino acids. CDR3 residues: CASSPVGGGANTGELFF. The CDR3 region has the DNA TGTGCCAGCAGTCCGGTGGGGGGCGGAGCGAACACCGGGGAGCTGTTTTTT.

The rearrangement uses TRBV7-9 and TRBJ1-1, with a tentative D call TRBD1 (5 bases). Trimming left V 0 bases short and J 5 bases short, with 13 bases between. This CDR3 is built from 15 residues. Germline V lookup: CDR1 SEHNR, CDR2 FQNEAQ (reference sequence). DNA of the CDR3: TGTGCCAGCAGCTTAGCGCAGGGAGGGGAAACTGAAGCTTTCTTT. Its translation: CASSLAQGGETEAFF. The variable domain in full, with the rest retrieved from reference TRBV7-9 and TRBJ1-1, is DTGVSQNPRHKITKRGQNVTFRCDPISEHNRLYWYRQTLGQGPEFLTYFQNEAQLEKSRLLSDRFSAERPKGSFSTLEIQRTEQGDSAMYLCASSLAQGGETEAFFGQGTRLTVV.

About this clone: The sample holds other DNA sequences that translate to the same CDR3. The chain combines TRBV12-5 with TRBJ1-1; no reliable D call. Germline V lookup: CDR1 LGHNT, CDR2 FRNRAP. V gave up 3 bases and J gave up 5 bases, with 7 bases separating them. The CDR3 is 12 residues long. The CDR3 DNA follows: TGTGCTAGTGGTTTTGTTGGGACTGAAGCTTTCTTT. It yields the protein CASGFVGTEAFF.

This chain links TRBV15 with TRBJ2-2; D not certain. This CDR3 has 15 amino acids. The V gene's germline CDR1 is LNHNV and CDR2 YYDKDF (reference sequence). V was cut by 0 bases and J by 1 base, with 6 bases left in between. The chain's CDR3 is CATSRDTGNTGELFF. In nucleotides, the CDR3 is TGTGCCACCAGCAGAGACACGGGGAACACCGGGGAGCTGTTTTTT.

This chain joins TRBV7-2 and TRBJ2-7; TRBD2 matches 10 bases. Germline CDR1 reads SGHTA; CDR2 reads FQGNSA. The CDR3 has 17 amino acids. Trimming removed 0 bases from V and 12 bases from J; junction bases left unmatched: 17. For the CDR3, the DNA is TGTGCCAGCAGCTTAGCACGGACAGAAGCGGGAGGGTATGGGACGTACTTC. Translating it yields CASSLARTEAGGYGTYF.

The chain joins TRBV19 to TRBJ2-1; D is undetermined. The V and J ends lost 2 bases and 6 bases respectively, with 8 bases between them. From germline, CDR1 is LNHDA and CDR2 SQIVND (reference sequence). The CDR3 consists of 13 residues. DNA of the CDR3: TGTGCCAGTAGTATAACTTGGGGCAATGAGCAGTTCTTC. This codes for CASSITWGNEQFF.

The chain uses TRBV7-6 and TRBJ2-3; TRBD1 agrees at 7 bases. Germline V lookup: CDR1 SGHVS, CDR2 FNYEAQ. The V segment lost 5 bases and the J segment 4 bases; nucleotides outside the gene matches: 0. The CDR3 extends over 12 amino acids. This chain's CDR3 is CASSTGADTQYF. CDR3 DNA sequence: TGTGCCAGCAGCACAGGGGCAGATACGCAGTATTTT.

The chain joins TRBV14 to TRBJ1-3; D uncertain. Trimming pared 2 bases from V and 4 bases from J, leaving 9 bases between. The CDR3 contains 14 residues. The germline V gene encodes CDR1 SGHDN and CDR2 FVKESK. For the CDR3, the DNA is TGTGCCAGCAGCCAAACAAGGAGAGGAAACACCATATATTTT. Amino acids: CASSQTRRGNTIYF. The whole variable domain, filled in from reference TRBV14 and TRBJ1-3, reads EAGVTQFPSHSVIEKGQTVTLRCDPISGHDNLYWYRRVMGKEIKFLLHFVKESKQDESGMPNNRFLAERTGGTYSTLKVQPAELEDSGVYFCASSQTRRGNTIYFGEGSWLTVV.

The sample holds a few counts of this clone. J is TRBJ2-2 and V is TRBV5-1; 8 bases agree with TRBD1. The CDR3 consists of 12 residues. After removal of 7 bases from V and 7 bases from J, the junction contained 3 bases not matched to a gene. Germline CDR1 and CDR2: SGHRS and YFSETQ. CDR3 sequence: CASGQGLGELFF. CDR3 sequence (DNA): TGCGCCAGCGGACAGGGCCTCGGGGAGCTGTTTTTT.

This clone has more than one count but fewer than ten. Other DNA sequences in the same sample also yield this CDR3. The genes are TRBV6-5 and TRBJ1-1; D not certain. Per germline, CDR1 MNHEY and CDR2 SVGAGI. V was trimmed by 7 bases and J by 1 base, leaving 4 bases between them. This CDR3 is 11 amino acids long. CDR3 bases: TGTGCCAGCACAGGGAACACTGAAGCTTTCTTT. Amino acids: CASTGNTEAFF.

The chain employs TRBV7-9 and TRBJ2-7; a possible D gene is TRBD2 (5 bases). This CDR3 spans 13 amino acids. CDR1 is SEHNR, CDR2 FQNEAQ, per germline (reference sequence). With 2 bases removed from V and 3 bases from J, the gap between germline ends came to 8 bases. In nucleotides, the CDR3 is TGTGCCAGCAGCTTATGGGAGTACTACGAGCAGTACTTC. It yields the protein CASSLWEYYEQYF. The full variable domain, its missing parts supplied by reference TRBV7-9 and TRBJ2-7, is DTGVSQNPRHKITKRGQNVTFRCDPISEHNRLYWYRQTLGQGPEFLTYFQNEAQLEKSRLLSDRFSAERPKGSFSTLEIQRTEQGDSAMYLCASSLWEYYEQYFGPGTRLTVT.

J is TRBJ1-1 and V is TRBV2; possible D gene TRBD1, 6 bases. The length of the CDR3 is 14 residues. The V end lost 1 base, the J end lost 6 bases, and 12 bases lay between the germline ends. Germline V gene lookup returns CDR1 SNHLY and CDR2 FYNNEI. The CDR3: CASSEVLTGSEAFF. The CDR3 DNA is TGTGCCAGCAGTGAAGTCTTAACAGGGTCTGAAGCTTTCTTT.

This clone was seen only once. V and J are TRBV4-3 and TRBJ1-3; no firm D call. Germline V gene data show CDR1 as LGHNA and CDR2 as YSLEER. CDR3 length: 16 residues. Trimming left V 0 bases short and J 1 base short, with 10 bases between. The CDR3 spells CASSQDLRASGNTIYF. The CDR3 region has the DNA TGCGCCAGCAGCCAAGATTTGAGGGCGTCTGGAAACACCATATATTTT.

The chain combines TRBV25-1 with TRBJ2-7; 14 positions match TRBD2. CDR1 and CDR2 (germline): MGHDK, SYGVNS. The junction had 5 bases not matched to a gene; V was cut back by 5 bases and J by 2 bases. This CDR3 comprises 16 residues. The CDR3 sequence: CASSSTGLAGAYEQYF. Here the CDR3 DNA reads TGTGCCAGCAGTTCCACGGGACTAGCGGGAGCCTACGAGCAGTACTTC.

The chain uses TRBV5-1 and TRBJ2-2; tentatively, D is TRBD1 or TRBD2 (5 bases each). The germline CDR1 and CDR2 sequences are SGHRS and YFSETQ. CDR3 size: 15 residues. V shed 1 base and J shed 7 bases, with 14 bases lying between them. The CDR3 here is CASSLTGTQGGELFF. For the CDR3, the DNA is TGCGCCAGCAGCTTGACCGGGACCCAGGGCGGGGAGCTGTTTTTT. Complete variable domain (other parts from reference TRBV5-1 and TRBJ2-2): KAGVTQTPRYLIKTRGQQVTLSCSPISGHRSVSWYQQTPGQGLQFLFEYFSETQRNKGNFPGRFSGRQFSNSRSEMNVSTLELGDSALYLCASSLTGTQGGELFFGEGSRLTVL.

This chain uses TRBV6-4 with TRBJ2-2, with 8 positions matching TRBD2. Germline assignment: CDR1 MRHNA and CDR2 SNTAGT. J was trimmed by 3 bases and V by 3 bases; bases with no gene match: 0. The CDR3 is 14 residues long. The CDR3 region is CASSEAGDTGELFF. CDR3 DNA: TGTGCCAGCAGTGAAGCGGGAGACACCGGGGAGCTGTTTTTT.

The rearrangement uses TRBV7-3 and TRBJ2-1, with TRBD1 matching over 10 bases. The V gene's germline CDR1 is SGHTA and CDR2 FQGTGA. CDR3 size: 16 residues. V lost 5 bases to trimming and J lost 6 bases; unmatched junction nucleotides: 10. DNA for the CDR3: TGTGCCAGCAGCCCCCCTTCGGGACAGGGGTCCAATGAGCAGTTCTTC. The encoded protein is CASSPPSGQGSNEQFF.

This sequence joins TRBV19 and TRBJ2-1; tentative D call: TRBD2 (6 bases). Germline assignment: CDR1 LNHDA and CDR2 SQIVND (reference sequence). The CDR3 runs 14 residues. V dropped 6 bases and J dropped 4 bases, with 13 bases sitting between them. The CDR3 spells CASRRAAGYNEQFF. CDR3 DNA: TGTGCCAGTAGGAGAGCGGCGGGGTACAATGAGCAGTTCTTC.

The CDR3 is CSVLQSSGNTIYF. CDR3 nucleotide sequence: TGCAGCGTCTTACAGAGCTCTGGAAACACCATATATTTT. The rearrangement joins TRBV29-1 to TRBJ1-3, with D unresolved. Germline-derived CDR1 and CDR2 are SQVTM and ANQGSEA. Trimming pared 6 bases from V and 0 bases from J, leaving 9 bases between. This CDR3 has 13 amino acids.

The rearrangement links TRBV4-1 to TRBJ2-2, with TRBD2 identical over 8 bases. V shed 1 base, J shed 9 bases, and the junction held 10 bases outside the gene matches. Looked up from germline, CDR1 is MGHRA and CDR2 is YSYEKL. The CDR3 is made up of 16 amino acids. CDR3 sequence: CASSQAVSGSNRELFF. The CDR3, as DNA: TGCGCCAGCAGCCAAGCTGTGAGCGGGAGTAATCGGGAGCTGTTTTTT.

The chain employs TRBV4-3 and TRBJ2-7, with TRBD1 matching over 10 bases. The CDR3 is 15 residues long. Germline CDR1 and CDR2: LGHNA and YSLEER. V lost 1 base, J lost 3 bases, and 3 bases stayed unmatched. CDR3 in amino acids: CASSQGGTGDYEQYF. In DNA, the CDR3 is TGCGCCAGCAGCCAAGGAGGGACAGGGGACTACGAGCAGTACTTC.

The chain recombines TRBV25-1 with TRBJ2-1, with unresolved D. Between the trimmed V and J ends, which lost 2 bases and 9 bases, there was a span of 8 bases. Germline values: CDR1 MGHDK, CDR2 SYGVNS. The CDR3 runs 12 residues. In DNA form, the CDR3 reads TGTGCCAGCAGTGAACCGGATCGTGAGCAGTTCTTC. Its translation is CASSEPDREQFF.

DNA of the CDR3: TGTGCCAGCAGCGCGAACCGGGACCGCGACTCTGGGGCCAACGTCCTGACTTTC. This gives the protein CASSANRDRDSGANVLTF. The V call is TRBV9, the J call TRBJ2-6; D may match TRBD1 or TRBD2 (5 bases each). The V end lost 3 bases, the J end lost 0 bases, and 16 bases lay between the germline ends. The germline CDR1 and CDR2 sequences are SGDLS and YYNGEE. The CDR3 consists of 18 residues.

This chain's CDR3 is CASSLIAFVVDEQFF. CDR3 bases: TGTGCCAGCAGCTTAATAGCTTTTGTTGTCGATGAGCAGTTCTTC. The chain has TRBV11-2 and TRBJ2-1; D unclear. Deletions cut 2 bases from V and 8 bases from J, with 16 bases between. CDR3 size: 15 residues. Germline-derived CDR1 and CDR2 are SGHAT and FQNNGV. Looking up the rest from reference TRBV11-2 and TRBJ2-1 gives the full variable domain: EAGVAQSPRYKIIEKRQSVAFWCNPISGHATLYWYQQILGQGPKLLIQFQNNGVVDDSQLPKDRFSAERLKGVDSTLKIQPAKLEDSAVYLCASSLIAFVVDEQFFGPGTRLTVL.